This entry describes one TCR beta chain. Only in-frame clones appear in the TCRdb table, and some are missing; sequencing was by immunoSEQ multiplex PCR. The table lists roughly 400,000 clones, more than 70% of them singletons. The sample belongs to a study of blood T cell repertoires in COVID-19. CDR1 is KGHDR and CDR2 is SFDVKD in the germline V gene. V lost 3 bases, J lost 6 bases, and 14 bases lay in between. The CDR3 has 14 amino acids. Sequenced material: PBMCs or T cells enriched from blood (not recorded which). The source of this sequence is a young woman who had been exposed to COVID-19. V and J are TRBV24-1 and TRBJ2-7; D may be TRBD2 (6 bases). The CDR3 bases are TGTGCCACCAGTGATGCCGGGACTTCACTCGAGCAGTACTTC. Protein product: CATSDAGTSLEQYF.